The 7 T cell receptor beta chains given below trace back to one sample, sequenced in a study of regulatory T cells in long-lasting Graves disease (dated by TCRdb to the early 2020s). Explained via the paper, the time point label denotes: newly diagnosed GD, antithyroid drugs for less than 3 months. For both TCR sequencing and RNA sequencing, RNA was extracted from PBMCs in TRIzol. Library generation was performed with multiplex PCR. Sequencing used an Illumina HiSeq 4000. iRepertoire HTBI primers and Arm-PCR amplification of CDR3 regions were used to construct TCR beta libraries. The public reads were quality trimmed at Q25 with fastp and then assembled into clones with MiXCR by TCRdb, keeping productive beta chains. Each entry merges the rows of one CDR3 protein and shows their most common DNA and genes. In this sample the table shows some 490,000 distinct CDR3 sequences, approximately 12% of which occur a single time. Clones ranked in the top ten supply about 8.9% of the sample.

Separately, the same data were catalogued under a study of T cells in Graves' hyperthyroidism and ophthalmopathy.

The sequencing used peripheral blood mononuclear cells (PBMCs), collected at new diagnosis, from a patient treated with antithyroid drugs. The receptors come from a woman in her thirties with Graves disease. Donor details come from another sample of the same person, matched by shared clones.

This clonotype was seen repeatedly, ten times or more. The V call is TRBV5-1, the J call TRBJ2-3; 9 bases match TRBD2. The germline V gene has CDR1 SGHRS and CDR2 YFSETQ. V lost 0 bases, J lost 9 bases, and 5 bases stayed unmatched. This CDR3 is 14 amino acids long. The CDR3 bases are TGCGCCAGCAGCTTGGAGTCTAGCGGGACAACGCAGTATTTT. Its translation is CASSLESSGTTQYF.

The rearrangement uses TRBV9 and TRBJ2-1; no reliable D call. From germline, CDR1 is SGDLS and CDR2 YYNGEE. CDR3 length: 14 amino acids. V lost 2 bases, J lost 12 bases, and 18 bases lay in between. This chain's CDR3 is CASSVTPTDIGQFF. In DNA, the CDR3 is TGTGCCAGCAGCGTCACCCCAACCGACATTGGGCAGTTCTTC.

This clonotype showed up just a few times. The rearrangement uses TRBV7-3 and TRBJ2-5; D possibly uses TRBD1 or TRBD2 (5 bases each). CDR3 length: 14 amino acids. The V gene's germline CDR1 is SGHTA and CDR2 FQGTGA. The V gene lost 4 bases and the J gene lost 2 bases, with 11 bases spanning the gap. The CDR3 protein is CASSSGTPQETQYF. The CDR3 DNA is TGTGCCAGCAGCTCAGGGACCCCGCAAGAGACCCAGTACTTC.

This clonotype was detected ten times or more. The chain links TRBV6-9 to TRBJ2-5, with 9 bases aligning to TRBD2. The junction had 6 bases not matched to a gene; V was cut back by 2 bases and J by 5 bases. The CDR3 length is 15 residues. Germline V gives CDR1 MNHGY, CDR2 SVAAGI. This chain's CDR3 is CASSYRREGPETQYF. The CDR3 coding sequence is TGTGCCAGCAGTTATCGGCGGGAGGGCCCGGAGACCCAGTACTTC.

This clonotype was recorded a few times. The CDR3 coding sequence is TGCAGCGCCCAGACAGGGGTTGAGCAGTTCTTC. The encoded protein is CSAQTGVEQFF. V gene TRBV29-1 combines with J gene TRBJ2-1; 8 bases align to TRBD1. Germline V gives CDR1 SQVTM, CDR2 ANQGSEA. Trimming took 7 bases from V and 9 from J; bases not matched to a gene: 5. This CDR3 has 11 amino acids.

This clonotype was observed a few times. The rearrangement joins TRBV18 to TRBJ1-5; unclear D gene. CDR1 and CDR2 from the germline V gene are KGHSH and LQKENI. There are 17 residues in the CDR3. V lost 3 bases to trimming and J lost 2 bases, with 17 bases between them. The CDR3 sequence is CASSPYDQGSGNQPQHF. CDR3 DNA: TGTGCCAGCTCACCTTATGATCAAGGGTCGGGCAATCAGCCCCAGCATTTT.

There are a few counts of this clonotype. The rearrangement uses TRBV7-9 and TRBJ2-5; 9 nucleotides match TRBD1. The CDR3 is 14 residues long. V trimming: 5 bases; J trimming: 5 bases; junction bases outside the gene matches: 6. Germline loops: CDR1 SEHNR, CDR2 FQNEAQ (reference sequence). CDR3 residues: CASSRDRAYETQYF. The CDR3 bases are TGTGCCAGCAGCCGGGACAGGGCATATGAGACCCAGTACTTC.